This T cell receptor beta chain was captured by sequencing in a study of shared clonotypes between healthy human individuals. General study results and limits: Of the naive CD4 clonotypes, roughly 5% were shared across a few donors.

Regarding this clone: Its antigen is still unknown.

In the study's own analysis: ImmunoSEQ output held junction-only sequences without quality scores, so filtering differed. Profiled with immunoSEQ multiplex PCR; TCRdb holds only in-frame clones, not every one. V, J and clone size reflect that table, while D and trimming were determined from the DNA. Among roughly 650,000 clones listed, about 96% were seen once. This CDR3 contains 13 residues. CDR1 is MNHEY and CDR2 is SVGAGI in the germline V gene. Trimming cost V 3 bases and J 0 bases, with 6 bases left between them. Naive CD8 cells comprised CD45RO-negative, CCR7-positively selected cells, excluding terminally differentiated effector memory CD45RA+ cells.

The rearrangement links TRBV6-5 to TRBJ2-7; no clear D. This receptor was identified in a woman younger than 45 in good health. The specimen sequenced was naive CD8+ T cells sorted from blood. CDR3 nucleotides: TGTGCCAGCAGTTATGTGAGCTCCTACGAGCAGTACTTC. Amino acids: CASSYVSSYEQYF.